The present T cell receptor (beta chain) was sequenced within a study of T cell responses to AZD1222 COVID-19 vaccine. J was trimmed by 11 bases and V by 4 bases; bases with no gene match: 7. Germline V gene lookup returns CDR1 MNHEY and CDR2 SVGAGI. There are 13 residues in the CDR3. TCRdb's table, derived via immunoSEQ multiplex PCR, lists solely in-frame clones and lacks some. The sample holds 70,000 to 80,000 clones, around 82% seen once. V gene TRBV6-5 combines with J gene TRBJ1-2; 10 nucleotides align to TRBD1. The source was peripheral blood, collected 28 days after the second AZD1222 dose. This clonotype was sampled from an adult who received the AZD1222 COVID-19 vaccine. CDR3 DNA sequence: TGTGCCAGCAGTTCACCGGGACAGGGGTTATACACCTTC. Its translation: CASSSPGQGLYTF.